This T cell receptor beta chain was recovered during a study of blood T cell repertoires in COVID-19. In the study overall: T cells, B-cell-depleted T cells, or PBMCs supplied cDNA or gDNA.

V was pared by 6 bases and J by 5 bases, with 11 bases between. Germline values: CDR1 LNHDA, CDR2 SQIVND (reference sequence). The CDR3 runs 13 residues. In the study's own analysis: Reference gene primer amplification in the assay estimated nucleated cell counts. TCRdb's copy holds only in-frame clones and misses some; the assay was immunoSEQ multiplex PCR. V, J and clone size are those of that table, while D and trimming were read from the DNA. In the table there are about 240,000 clones, approximately 78% of which are singletons. The source is a woman aged 55-70 years with active or convalescent COVID-19. The sequencing input was peripheral blood. The V and J genes are TRBV19 and TRBJ1-5, with D possibly TRBD1 on 5 matching bases. The CDR3 nucleotides read TGTGCCAGTAGAGACAGAGAGGATCAGCCCCAGCATTTT. Translated: CASRDREDQPQHF. The whole variable domain, remainder taken from reference TRBV19 and TRBJ1-5, is DGGITQSPKYLFRKEGQNVTLSCEQNLNHDAMYWYRQDPGQGLRLIYYSQIVNDFQKGDIAEGYSVSREKKESFPLTVTSAQKNPTAFYLCASRDREDQPQHFGDGTRLSIL.